This TCR beta chain was sequenced in a study of cytomegalovirus exposure and HLA in healthy donors. The wider study: The 120 or so validation repertoires were reported in a later analysis to have been generated on the same platform as the roughly 720 first-cohort repertoires.

To note about this clone: What it binds is not known.

Data came from immunoSEQ multiplex PCR; TCRdb stores just in-frame clones and leaves some out. The sample holds 55,000 to 75,000 clones, nearly 95% seen once. The study's findings and limits: For most TCR sequences rarity was the rule, although some public TCRs occurred in many donors. Using the classifier, cytomegalovirus status was reportedly diagnosed with high specificity and sensitivity. Overall, roughly 170 TCR beta chains were annotated as cytomegalovirus-associated.

The CDR3 is 16 amino acids. V lost 2 bases and J lost 3; bases outside the gene matches: 7. Germline-derived CDR1 and CDR2 are SEHNR and FQNEAQ (reference sequence). The source is a man aged 18-30 years in good health and CMV-seropositive. This chain joins TRBV7-9 and TRBJ2-7, with TRBD2 identical over 10 bases. Sequencing input: PBMCs. Written as DNA, the CDR3 is TGTGCCAGCAGCTTATCCCTAGCGGGAGAAAGCTACGAGCAGTACTTC. Protein product: CASSLSLAGESYEQYF.